Reported below is one T cell receptor beta chain. The length of the CDR3 is 16 residues. Germline V gene lookup returns CDR1 MGHRA and CDR2 YSYEKL. These data originate in a study of CXCR3-negative and CXCR3-positive naive CD8 T cells. The libraries of TRB cDNA were constructed through 5' RACE using UMI labels. TCRdb re-called the 5' RACE reads and catalogs CDR3 proteins one per entry, DNA excluded. The sample is made up of 100,000 to 150,000 distinct CDR3 sequences, and the top ten hold 0.29% of it. The chain links TRBV4-1 to TRBJ2-7; there is no DNA to check the TCRdb D call of TRBD1. The receptor's source is a human donor in good health. Some clones in this sample may be carry-over from other donors' samples. Material for sequencing was naive CXCR3- CD8+ T cells from blood. The sample's subset: CD45RO-CCR7+CD27+CD95- naive CD8+ T cells lacking CXCR3 (TNR3-). CDR3 in amino acids: CASSQEMRQGTYEQYF.